The T cell receptor (beta chain) described here comes from a study of T-cell reconstitution after alpha-beta-depleted transplantation in children. Per germline, CDR1 SGHKS and CDR2 YYEKEE (reference sequence). Trimming took 2 bases from V and 2 from J; bases not matched to a gene: 7. CDR3 length: 16 residues. Many counts were recorded for this clonotype. Unique molecular identifiers featured in how the TCRbeta library was prepared. TCRdb reprocessed the PCR reads via MiXCR and lists one record per CDR3 protein. The sample shows 500,000 to 650,000 distinct CDR3 sequences, around 13% of them seen only once.

The chain couples TRBV5-5 to TRBJ2-1, with 7 bases identical to TRBD2. The source was PBMCs, mostly from graft donor cells, collected 360 days after TCRalphabeta/CD19-depleted stem cell transplant. The sequence came from a male patient younger than 18 who had a stem cell transplant for acute myeloid leukemia, so the T cells may come from the graft donor. The CDR3 DNA reads as TGTGCCAGCAGCTTATTCCGGGAGGCCACCTACAATGAGCAGTTCTTC. It is translated as CASSLFREATYNEQFF.